These T cell receptor beta chains were read from a single sample in a study of cytotoxic CD8 clonotypes in ibrutinib-treated CLL. Assay: immunoSEQ multiplex PCR; the TCRdb copy retains only in-frame clones and omits some. The sample holds approximately 350,000 clones; 67% are singletons and the top ten take around 6.6%. The input for sequencing was PBMCs, taken after 36 months of ibrutinib treatment. Every receptor here comes from a human donor with chronic lymphocytic leukemia. Each CDR3 is given with its conserved first and last residue. Fields, in order: D gene, clone size, V gene, J gene, CDR3 protein, CDR3 DNA. D genes are given only for firm matches. Some rows have no size entry. The others give once, few or many, or a class for an expanded clone.

d_call: TRBD1
clone_size: -
v_call: TRBV9
j_call: TRBJ1-3
cdr3_aa: CASSYGQGGIPGNTIYF
cdr3_nt: TGTGCCAGCAGCTACGGACAGGGTGGTATCCCTGGAAACACCATATATTTT

d_call: TRBD2
clone_size: -
v_call: TRBV10-1
j_call: TRBJ2-1
cdr3_aa: CASSAASGRPTPQSQFF
cdr3_nt: TGCGCCAGCAGTGCGGCTAGCGGGAGACCTACCCCACAATCGCAGTTCTTC

d_call: -
clone_size: few
v_call: TRBV14
j_call: TRBJ2-3
cdr3_aa: CASSPLGGDTQYF
cdr3_nt: TGTGCCAGCAGTCCCTTAGGAGGGGATACGCAGTATTTT

d_call: TRBD2
clone_size: -
v_call: TRBV7-9
j_call: TRBJ2-3
cdr3_aa: CASSPRLAGSTDTQYF
cdr3_nt: TGTGCCAGCAGCCCTCGACTAGCGGGCAGCACAGATACGCAGTATTTT

d_call: -
clone_size: -
v_call: TRBV6-5
j_call: TRBJ2-1
cdr3_aa: CASSRSSPSYNEQFF
cdr3_nt: TGTGCCAGCAGTCGTTCCTCCCCCTCCTACAATGAGCAGTTCTTC

d_call: -
clone_size: -
v_call: TRBV5-1
j_call: TRBJ2-7
cdr3_aa: CASSLRIYEQYF
cdr3_nt: TGCGCCAGCAGCTTGCGGATATACGAGCAGTACTTC

d_call: TRBD1
clone_size: -
v_call: TRBV18
j_call: TRBJ2-1
cdr3_aa: CASSDRGSLEQFF
cdr3_nt: TGTGCCAGCTCAGACAGGGGGTCTCTTGAGCAGTTCTTC

d_call: TRBD2
clone_size: -
v_call: TRBV10-1
j_call: TRBJ2-7
cdr3_aa: CASSATGLAIREQYF
cdr3_nt: TGCGCCAGCAGTGCTACGGGACTAGCAATTCGCGAGCAGTACTTC

d_call: TRBD1
clone_size: -
v_call: TRBV23-1
j_call: TRBJ1-1
cdr3_aa: CARDRGTLAFF
cdr3_nt: TGCGCCCGAGACAGGGGAACATTAGCTTTCTTT

d_call: TRBD1
clone_size: -
v_call: TRBV6-5
j_call: TRBJ1-5
cdr3_aa: CASRRDSYNQPQHF
cdr3_nt: TGTGCCAGCAGACGGGACAGCTACAATCAGCCCCAGCATTTT

d_call: -
clone_size: few
v_call: TRBV20-1
j_call: TRBJ2-1
cdr3_aa: CSARDPQFF
cdr3_nt: TGCAGTGCTAGAGATCCCCAGTTCTTC

d_call: -
clone_size: -
v_call: TRBV4-1
j_call: TRBJ2-3
cdr3_aa: CASSPKTDTQYF
cdr3_nt: TGCGCCAGCAGCCCCAAGACAGATACGCAGTATTTT

d_call: -
clone_size: -
v_call: TRBV10-3
j_call: TRBJ1-5
cdr3_aa: CAISESLSQPQHF
cdr3_nt: TGTGCCATCAGTGAGTCGTTATCCCAGCCCCAGCATTTT

d_call: -
clone_size: -
v_call: TRBV4-1
j_call: TRBJ1-4
cdr3_aa: CASSQGGKLFF
cdr3_nt: TGCGCCAGCAGCCAAGGTGGAAAACTGTTTTTT

d_call: -
clone_size: -
v_call: TRBV28
j_call: TRBJ2-2
cdr3_aa: CASSLSGANTGELFF
cdr3_nt: TGTGCCAGCAGTTTAAGCGGCGCGAACACCGGGGAGCTGTTTTTT

d_call: TRBD2
clone_size: -
v_call: TRBV13
j_call: TRBJ2-7
cdr3_aa: CARPRLAGDWGGF
cdr3_nt: TGTGCCAGACCCCGACTAGCGGGAGATTGGGGGGGCTTC

d_call: -
clone_size: -
v_call: TRBV9
j_call: TRBJ1-1
cdr3_aa: CASSVEGVTEAFF
cdr3_nt: TGTGCCAGCAGCGTAGAGGGTGTCACTGAAGCTTTCTTT

d_call: TRBD2
clone_size: -
v_call: TRBV6-5
j_call: TRBJ2-7
cdr3_aa: CASKALAGVFYEQYF
cdr3_nt: TGTGCCAGCAAGGCTCTAGCGGGAGTCTTCTACGAGCAGTACTTC